This record concerns one TCR beta chain sequence. The sample comes from a study of T-cell reconstitution after alpha-beta-depleted transplantation in children. Library preparation (for TCRbeta) was performed with unique molecular identifiers. TCRdb re-derived calls from the PCR reads in MiXCR, one entry per CDR3 protein. Found here are nearly 400,000 distinct CDR3 sequences, roughly 22% of them singletons; the top ten hold approximately 3.9%. Deletions cut 1 base from V and 4 bases from J, with 13 bases between. The CDR3 totals 15 residues. Sequencing used PBMCs from the stem cell graft donor, obtained from the stem cell graft. The sequence came from a human donor who donated a stem cell graft to a child with acute myeloid leukemia. The chain carries TRBV12-3 or TRBV12-4 and TRBJ1-2; D gene uncertain. The CDR3 spells CASSLGLLRSYGYTF. The CDR3 coding sequence is TGTGCCAGCAGTTTAGGGCTCCTGCGGTCCTATGGCTACACCTTC.